This T cell receptor beta chain is from a study of cytomegalovirus exposure and HLA in healthy donors. Study results and caveats: Several top significant clusters appeared, in a later analysis, to be linked to common viral pathogens. According to a later analysis, donors in an Asian-associated ancestry cluster reportedly had fewer N-insertions than the roughly 640-donor mean.

Comment on this clone: Antigen specificity is unknown.

Vbeta (60) and Jbeta (13) primers were used in the PCR. Libraries were prepared by immunoSEQ multiplex PCR; TCRdb keeps only in-frame clonotypes and omits some of them. The listing contains more than 95,000 clones. Trimming at V came to 7 bases and at J to 0 bases, leaving 8 bases not matched to a gene. This CDR3 is built from 16 residues. The V gene's germline CDR1 is LNHDA and CDR2 SQIVND (reference sequence). Material: PBMCs. The clonotype originates from a man aged 25 to 40 in good health and CMV-seronegative. V usage is TRBV19 and J usage is TRBJ1-5, with 8 bases aligning to TRBD1. The CDR3 coding sequence is TGTGCCAGTAAAAAACAGGGGGAGTATAGCAATCAGCCCCAGCATTTT. Amino acid sequence: CASKKQGEYSNQPQHF.